The rows below give T cell receptor beta chains drawn from one sample of a study of Ad26.COV2.S vaccination and SARS-CoV-2 variants. Assay used: immunoSEQ multiplex PCR; TCRdb lists only in-frame clones, some missing. The sample has 440,000 or so clones; 92% are singletons. The source was peripheral blood, collected in a trial of Ad26.COV2.S vaccine versus placebo. The receptors stem from a person aged 18-65 years who received the Ad26.COV2.S COVID-19 vaccine or a placebo. Both conserved end residues are part of each CDR3. Each record gives: V gene, clone size, D gene, J gene, CDR3 DNA, CDR3 protein. A D gene is named only where the DNA matches it firmly. Rows give clone size only sometimes, using once, few, many, or a class for an expanded clone.

v_call: TRBV5-1; clone_size: once; d_call: TRBD2; j_call: TRBJ2-5; cdr3_nt: TGCGCCAGCCACCCCGGGCTAGCGGACTTCCAAGAGACCCAGTACTTC; cdr3_aa: CASHPGLADFQETQYF
v_call: TRBV28; clone_size: NA; d_call: NA; j_call: TRBJ1-2; cdr3_nt: TGTGCCAGCAGTTTAGGCGGAATCTATGGCTACACCTTC; cdr3_aa: CASSLGGIYGYTF
v_call: TRBV20-1; clone_size: few; d_call: NA; j_call: TRBJ2-5; cdr3_nt: TGCAGTGCTAAATTAAAGGAGACCCAGTACTTC; cdr3_aa: CSAKLKETQYF
v_call: TRBV6-6; clone_size: NA; d_call: NA; j_call: TRBJ1-5; cdr3_nt: TGTGCCAGCGCCCTCAGACGTCAGCCCCAGCATTTT; cdr3_aa: CASALRRQPQHF
v_call: TRBV6-5; clone_size: NA; d_call: TRBD2; j_call: TRBJ2-5; cdr3_nt: TGTGCCAGTAATTACCACCGGGAGGCCCAGTACTTC; cdr3_aa: CASNYHREAQYF
v_call: TRBV18; clone_size: NA; d_call: NA; j_call: TRBJ2-7; cdr3_nt: TGTGCCAGCTCACTAGGACAGTCGTACGAGCAGTACTTC; cdr3_aa: CASSLGQSYEQYF
v_call: TRBV9; clone_size: NA; d_call: NA; j_call: TRBJ1-1; cdr3_nt: TGTGCCAGCAGCGTAGGGACAGCGAACACTGAAGCTTTCTTT; cdr3_aa: CASSVGTANTEAFF
v_call: TRBV12-3/TRBV12-4; clone_size: few; d_call: NA; j_call: TRBJ1-1; cdr3_nt: TGTGCCAGCAGTCTGACAGGAAACACTGAAGCTTTCTTT; cdr3_aa: CASSLTGNTEAFF
v_call: TRBV27; clone_size: NA; d_call: TRBD1; j_call: TRBJ1-1; cdr3_nt: TGTGCCAGCAGTTTAAGGAGACAGGGATCGAACACTGAAGCTTTCTTT; cdr3_aa: CASSLRRQGSNTEAFF
v_call: TRBV13; clone_size: NA; d_call: TRBD2; j_call: TRBJ2-3; cdr3_nt: TGTGCCAGCAGCTTTCGCCCGGGACTAGCGGGGCAAGAAGGTTCGGTAGATACGCAGTATTTT; cdr3_aa: CASSFRPGLAGQEGSVDTQYF
v_call: TRBV28; clone_size: NA; d_call: NA; j_call: TRBJ1-5; cdr3_nt: TGTGCCAGCAGTTTTTTGAGGATGGTCGGTCAGCCCCAGCATTTT; cdr3_aa: CASSFLRMVGQPQHF